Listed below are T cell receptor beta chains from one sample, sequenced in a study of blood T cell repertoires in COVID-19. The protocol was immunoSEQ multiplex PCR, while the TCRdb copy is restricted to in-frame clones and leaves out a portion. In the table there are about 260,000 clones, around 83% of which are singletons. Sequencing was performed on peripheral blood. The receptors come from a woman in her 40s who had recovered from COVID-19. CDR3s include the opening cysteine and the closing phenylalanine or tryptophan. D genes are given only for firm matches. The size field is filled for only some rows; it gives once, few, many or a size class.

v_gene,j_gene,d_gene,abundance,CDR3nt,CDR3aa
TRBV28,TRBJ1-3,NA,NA,TGTGCCAGCAGTAGAGGGCCCGGGAGCTCTGGAAACACCATATATTTT,CASSRGPGSSGNTIYF
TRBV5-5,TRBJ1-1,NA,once,TGTGCCAGCAGCTGGGCAGGGGATTTGAACACTGAAGCTTTCTTT,CASSWAGDLNTEAFF
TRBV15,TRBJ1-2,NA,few,TGTGCCACCAGCAGAGAGGAGGGAGACGGCTACACCTTC,CATSREEGDGYTF
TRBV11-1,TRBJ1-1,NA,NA,TGTGCCAGCAGCTTAATCCGGAACACTGAAGCTTTCTTT,CASSLIRNTEAFF
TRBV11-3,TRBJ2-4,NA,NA,TGTGCCAGCAGCTTATTGGGGAGGGGGGCGAACATTCAGTACTTC,CASSLLGRGANIQYF
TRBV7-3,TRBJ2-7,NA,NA,TGTGCCAGCAGCCCCCGACAGATGACCCCCTACGAGCAGTACTTC,CASSPRQMTPYEQYF
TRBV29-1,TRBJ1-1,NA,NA,TGCAGCGTTGAGACAGCCATTAACACTGAAGCTTTCTTT,CSVETAINTEAFF
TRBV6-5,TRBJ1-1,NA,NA,TGTGCCAGCAGTTTACAGGGACGTTCCACTGAAGCTTTCTTT,CASSLQGRSTEAFF
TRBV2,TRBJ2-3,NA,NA,TGTGCCAGCTTCACGGGGATAGACCAACTCACAGATACGCAGTATTTT,CASFTGIDQLTDTQYF
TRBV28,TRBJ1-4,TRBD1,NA,TGTGCCAGCAGTTTGGCTCCGGGACAGGGTAATGAAAAACTGTTTTTT,CASSLAPGQGNEKLFF
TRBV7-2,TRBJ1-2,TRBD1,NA,TGTGCCAGCAGCACCACGACAGGGGACTATGGCTACACCTTC,CASSTTTGDYGYTF
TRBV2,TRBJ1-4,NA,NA,TGTGCCAGCAGTGACAGGAGGGATGAAAAACTGTTTTTT,CASSDRRDEKLFF
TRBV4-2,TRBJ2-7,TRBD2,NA,TGTGCCAGCAGCCAAGATTATGGTAGCGGGGGGTACGAGCAGTACTTC,CASSQDYGSGGYEQYF
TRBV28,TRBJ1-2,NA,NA,TGTGCCAGCAGTTTTGAGTACTATGGCTACACCTTC,CASSFEYYGYTF
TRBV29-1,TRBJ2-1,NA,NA,TGCAGCGTTGAGACCCCGAGAGGGGAGCAGTTCTTC,CSVETPRGEQFF
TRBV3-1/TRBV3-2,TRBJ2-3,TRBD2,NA,TGTGCCAGCAGCCAAGCCGGACTAGCCACAGATACGCAGTATTTT,CASSQAGLATDTQYF
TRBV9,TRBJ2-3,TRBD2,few,TGTGCCAGCAGCGTTAGCGGGGGTAGCACAGATACGCAGTATTTT,CASSVSGGSTDTQYF
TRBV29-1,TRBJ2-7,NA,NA,TGCAGCGTTGAAGACCCCGGGGGGCCCCACGAGCAGTACTTC,CSVEDPGGPHEQYF
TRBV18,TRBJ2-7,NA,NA,TGTGCCAGCTCACCACTTAACTCGGGAAACGAGCAGTACTTC,CASSPLNSGNEQYF
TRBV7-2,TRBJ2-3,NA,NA,TGTGCCAGCAGCTTAGTGTGGTCGGGGGGCACAGATACGCAGTATTTT,CASSLVWSGGTDTQYF
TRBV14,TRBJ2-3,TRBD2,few,TGTGCCAGCAGCCAAGATCTAGGACTAGGGGCAGATACGCAGTATTTT,CASSQDLGLGADTQYF
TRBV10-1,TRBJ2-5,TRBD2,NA,TGCGCCAGCAGTGAGTCGACCCTAGCGGGCAGGACCCAGTACTTC,CASSESTLAGRTQYF
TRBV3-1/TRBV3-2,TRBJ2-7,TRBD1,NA,TGTGCCAGCAGACGACAGGGACAGGGGGGTCCCTACGAGCAGTACTTC,CASRRQGQGGPYEQYF
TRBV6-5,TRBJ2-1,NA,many,TGTGCCAGCAGGGGGGACTCATACAATGAGCAGTTCTTC,CASRGDSYNEQFF
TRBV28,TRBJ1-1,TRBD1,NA,TGTGCCAGCAGGTCGGCAGGGGGCTTAGTCACTGAAGCTTTCTTT,CASRSAGGLVTEAFF
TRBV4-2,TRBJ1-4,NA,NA,TGTGCCAGCAGCCAAGCCCAGGGCGAAAAACTGTTTTTT,CASSQAQGEKLFF
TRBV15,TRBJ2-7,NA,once,TGTGCCACCAGCAGATTGACACTTTACGAGCAGTACTTC,CATSRLTLYEQYF
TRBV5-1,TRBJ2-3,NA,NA,TGCGCCAGCAGCCAAAGGACTAGCACAGATACGCAGTATTTT,CASSQRTSTDTQYF
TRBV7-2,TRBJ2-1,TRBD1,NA,TGTGCCAGCAGCTTCGGCACCACAGGGGTCAATGAGCAGTTCTTC,CASSFGTTGVNEQFF
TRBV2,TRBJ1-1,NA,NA,TGTGCCAGCAGTGAACAGGTGAACACTGAAGCTTTCTTT,CASSEQVNTEAFF